This paragraph covers one TCR beta chain sequence. Unique molecular identifiers tagged individual cDNA molecules. TCRdb re-called the 5' RACE reads with MiXCR, one entry per CDR3 protein. The sample has under 95,000 distinct CDR3 sequences, approximately 12% seen once. The data were taken from a study of early T cells in non-severe SARS-CoV-2 infection. This CDR3 region has 13 residues. V shed 3 bases and J shed 4 bases, with 7 bases lying between them. Looked up from germline, CDR1 is MDHEN and CDR2 is SYDVKM. Sequencing was performed on whole blood. The sequence was collected from an adult who was a healthcare worker with PCR-confirmed SARS-CoV-2 infection or an uninfected control (not recorded which). The rearrangement uses TRBV28 and TRBJ2-1, with D tentatively TRBD1 (5 bases). CDR3 nucleotides: TGTGCCAGCAGTTTTAGGGGTTACAATGAGCAGTTCTTC. It yields the protein CASSFRGYNEQFF.